The clone carrying this T cell receptor beta chain was observed a few times. Its antigen is still unknown. A much larger clone lies a single base off, so this may be a read error. The source of the sample is a study of Graves' ophthalmopathy and Graves' hyperthyroidism. About the research overall: The study drew peripheral blood at initial diagnosis, before any treatment. General study points: As the model predicted ophthalmopathy progression, it achieved a sensitivity of approximately 65% and a specificity of about 72%.

RNA transcripts were the template, and TCR beta CDR3 regions were amplified from them. RT-PCR in the first round used HTBI primers; a second-round multiplex PCR followed. TCRdb re-derived calls from the multiplex PCR reads in MiXCR, one entry per CDR3 protein. The top ten clones hold 7.1% of a sample with 500,000 to 700,000 distinct CDR3 sequences, about 20% of them seen once. V lost 1 base and J lost 0, with 6 bases in between. CDR1 and CDR2 (germline): DFQATT, SNEGSKA (reference sequence). This CDR3 has 13 residues. None of the included patients had other autoimmune diseases, uncontrolled infections, pregnancy or lactation, as these led to exclusion. The diagnosis was founded upon clinical symptoms, serum thyroxine, TRAb, thyroid ultrasound and orbital computed tomography.

The material sequenced was peripheral blood. The receptor comes from a woman younger than 30 with stable Graves' hyperthyroidism. Some clones in this sample may be carry-over from other donors' samples. The chain is built from TRBV20-1 and TRBJ2-5; D call uncertain. The CDR3, as DNA: TGCAGTGCTAGAGGCAGCTACCAAGAGACCCAGTACTTC. Translation gives CSARGSYQETQYF.